One sample yielded the 29 T cell receptor beta chains listed below, sequenced in a study of blood T cell repertoires in COVID-19. The protocol was immunoSEQ multiplex PCR, while the TCRdb copy is restricted to in-frame clones and leaves out a portion. The table has over 150,000 clones, around 83% seen once. The sample taken for sequencing was peripheral blood. These receptor sequences come from a woman between 65 and 79 years old with COVID-19, enrolled during active disease.

This clone has just a few counts. The CDR3 DNA reads TGTGCCAGCACCCGCTACGAGCAGTACTTC. Translated: CASTRYEQYF. J is TRBJ2-7 and V is TRBV5-7; D is unclear. Being an ORF, TRBV5-7 has a function that is uncertain. The CDR3 totals 10 residues. V was trimmed by 6 bases and J by 3 bases, leaving 4 bases between them.

This clone was recorded once. The chain carries TRBV20-1 and TRBJ2-1; a possible D gene is TRBD2 (6 bases). The germline CDR1 and CDR2 sequences are DFQATT and SNEGSKA (reference sequence). The V gene lost 5 bases and the J gene lost 14 bases, with 16 bases spanning the gap. The CDR3 spans 11 residues. As DNA, the CDR3 is TGCAGTGCTGAGACGGGAGAACTGGAGTTCTTC. This translates into CSAETGELEFF.

V and J are TRBV24-1 and TRBJ2-5; 9 nucleotides line up with TRBD1. Trimming at V came to 4 bases and at J to 4 bases, leaving 6 bases not matched to a gene. This CDR3 comprises 15 residues. Germline lookup yields CDR1 KGHDR and CDR2 SFDVKD. The CDR3 bases are TGTGCCACCAGTGACACATTGACAGGGGGAGAGACCCAGTACTTC. This codes for CATSDTLTGGETQYF.

This chain connects TRBV5-5 to TRBJ1-5; D is possibly TRBD1 (5 bases). CDR1 and CDR2 from the germline V gene are SGHKS and YYEKEE (reference sequence). V was trimmed by 0 bases and J by 3 bases, leaving 7 bases between them. There are 14 residues in the CDR3. CDR3 coding DNA: TGTGCCAGCAGCTTGGGACAGCCCAATCAGCCCCAGCATTTT. This gives the protein CASSLGQPNQPQHF.

V and J are TRBV5-1 and TRBJ1-4; weak D call: TRBD1 (6 bases). Deletions cut 2 bases from V and 7 bases from J, with 12 bases between. Per germline, CDR1 SGHRS and CDR2 YFSETQ. This CDR3 comprises 14 residues. The CDR3 loop reads CASSLQGGSEKLFF. The CDR3 nucleotides are TGCGCCAGCAGCTTACAGGGAGGGAGTGAAAAACTGTTTTTT.

The V and J genes are TRBV19 and TRBJ1-2; D unresolved. This CDR3 contains 14 residues. Germline V gene data show CDR1 as LNHDA and CDR2 as SQIVND (reference sequence). Between the trimmed V and J ends, which lost 7 bases and 4 bases, there was a span of 16 bases. Written as DNA, the CDR3 is TGTGCCAGTATCCTAAACGGCGGCGGCTATGGCTACACCTTC. It is translated as CASILNGGGYGYTF.

The chain is built from TRBV5-4 and TRBJ1-2, with TRBD1 matching over 9 bases. This CDR3 comprises 14 residues. Germline assignment: CDR1 SGHNT and CDR2 YYREEE (reference sequence). Germline trimming cut 6 bases from V and 6 bases from J; bases unmatched to any gene: 9. CDR3 DNA: TGTGCCAGCAAAAAGACAGGGGGTGAGAATGGCTACACCTTC. As protein: CASKKTGGENGYTF.

The chain is built from TRBV29-1 and TRBJ1-5; D unclear. The CDR3 has 13 residues. V lost 4 bases, J lost 3 bases, and 10 bases lay in between. Germline CDR1 reads SQVTM; CDR2 reads ANQGSEA. The CDR3: CSVAGGPNQPQHF. In nucleotides, the CDR3 is TGCAGCGTTGCTGGCGGCCCCAATCAGCCCCAGCATTTT. Full variable domain (rest looked up from reference TRBV29-1 and TRBJ1-5): SAVISQKPSRDICQRGTSLTIQCQVDSQVTMMFWYRQQPGQSLTLIATANQGSEATYESGFVIDKFPISRPNLTFSTLTVSNMSPEDSSIYLCSVAGGPNQPQHFGDGTRLSIL.

This chain links TRBV19 with TRBJ2-5; 7 bases are a match to TRBD1. In germline, CDR1 is LNHDA, CDR2 SQIVND (reference sequence). The V and J ends lost 6 bases and 2 bases, in that order; junction bases with no gene match: 6. This CDR3 comprises 14 residues. The CDR3 DNA reads as TGTGCCAGTAGCCCGGGACAGAGGCAAGAGACCCAGTACTTC. Amino acid sequence: CASSPGQRQETQYF.

This chain joins TRBV28 and TRBJ1-1; possibly TRBD1 for D (5 bases). Looked up from germline, CDR1 is MDHEN and CDR2 is SYDVKM. V shed 1 base and J shed 8 bases, with 8 bases lying between them. The CDR3 is 12 residues long. The CDR3 is CASSLFDREAFF. The CDR3 DNA sequence: TGTGCCAGCAGTTTATTTGACAGAGAAGCTTTCTTT.

The chain couples TRBV5-1 to TRBJ2-7; 15 nucleotides align to TRBD2. Germline CDR1 reads SGHRS; CDR2 reads YFSETQ. V gave up 4 bases and J gave up 6 bases; unmatched junction bases: 2. This CDR3 has 14 amino acids. Here the CDR3 DNA reads TGCGCCAGCAGCCAGGGACTAGCGGGAGGCGAGCAGTACTTC. Translating gives CASSQGLAGGEQYF.

This chain joins TRBV7-9 and TRBJ1-5, with D unresolved. Germline V gene data show CDR1 as SEHNR and CDR2 as FQNEAQ (reference sequence). The V end was cut by 5 bases, the J end by 0 bases, with 8 bases between. CDR3 length: 14 amino acids. The CDR3 DNA follows: TGTGCCAGCAGCCCCCTAGGTAGCAATCAGCCCCAGCATTTT. Protein: CASSPLGSNQPQHF.

This rearrangement joins TRBV19 to TRBJ1-2; D uncertain. Germline CDR1 reads LNHDA; CDR2 reads SQIVND (reference sequence). The germline V and J ends were trimmed by 9 bases and 4 bases, with 18 bases remaining between them. This CDR3 spans 14 amino acids. CDR3 sequence (DNA): TGTGCCAGCCATACCTCGGGAACAGCCTATGGCTACACCTTC. This sequence encodes CASHTSGTAYGYTF.

The chain joins TRBV4-2 to TRBJ2-2; D perhaps matches TRBD2 (7 bases). From germline, CDR1 is LGHNA and CDR2 YNFKEQ. This CDR3 spans 15 amino acids. V was trimmed by 4 bases and J by 2 bases, leaving 11 bases between them. The CDR3 spells CASSRRGGNTGELFF. CDR3 DNA: TGTGCCAGCAGCCGGAGGGGGGGCAACACCGGGGAGCTGTTTTTT.

The rearrangement uses TRBV7-9 and TRBJ1-6; D gene uncertain. The V gene's germline CDR1 is SEHNR and CDR2 FQNEAQ (reference sequence). Between the trimmed V and J ends, which lost 5 bases and 7 bases, there was a span of 6 bases. This CDR3 contains 12 residues. The CDR3, as DNA: TGTGCCAGCAGCCGGGAGAATTCACCCCTCCACTTT. Its translation: CASSRENSPLHF.

The CDR3 region has the DNA TGTGCCAGCAGTTTAGTTCGTGAGCAGTTCTTC. It is translated as CASSLVREQFF. V gene TRBV28 combines with J gene TRBJ2-1; D is ambiguous. CDR1 MDHEN and CDR2 SYDVKM come from the germline V gene. V lost 2 bases to trimming and J lost 9 bases, with 5 bases between them. This CDR3 has 11 amino acids. Complete variable domain (other parts from reference TRBV28 and TRBJ2-1): DVKVTQSSRYLVKRTGEKVFLECVQDMDHENMFWYRQDPGLGLRLIYFSYDVKMKEKGDIPEGYSVSREKKERFSLILESASTNQTSMYLCASSLVREQFFGPGTRLTVL.

The chain carries TRBV3-1 (or the pseudogene TRBV3-2) and TRBJ2-3; 8 nucleotides agree with TRBD2. Trimming took 3 bases from V and 0 from J; bases not matched to a gene: 8. The CDR3 is 17 residues long. The germline gives CDR1 LGHDT, CDR2 YNNKEL (reference sequence). The CDR3 spells CASSQGFSGTSTDTQYF. DNA for the CDR3: TGTGCCAGCAGCCAGGGATTTAGCGGGACCAGCACAGATACGCAGTATTTT.

The V call is TRBV19, the J call TRBJ1-2; the match to TRBD1 covers 12 bases. The germline CDR1 and CDR2 sequences are LNHDA and SQIVND (reference sequence). CDR3 length: 16 amino acids. The V and J ends lost 2 bases and 6 bases, in that order; junction bases with no gene match: 7. The CDR3 region is CASSIYGTGGKHGYTF. CDR3 coding DNA: TGTGCCAGTAGTATATATGGGACAGGGGGCAAACATGGCTACACCTTC.

V is TRBV7-3 and J is TRBJ2-5, with 11 bases that match TRBD1. The germline gives CDR1 SGHTA, CDR2 FQGTGA. J was trimmed by 7 bases and V by 5 bases; bases with no gene match: 6. This CDR3 has 14 amino acids. CDR3 amino acids: CASSPQGTGGTQYF. The CDR3 DNA is TGTGCCAGCAGCCCTCAGGGGACAGGGGGGACCCAGTACTTC.

This chain uses TRBV6-5 with TRBJ2-2; D is possibly TRBD2 (6 bases). This CDR3 comprises 16 residues. The ends were cut back, 0 bases at V and 7 bases at J, with 15 bases in the middle. In germline, CDR1 is MNHEY, CDR2 SVGAGI. The DNA for the CDR3 is TGTGCCAGCAGTTACTCATTTCAGCGGGCGGGCGGGGAGCTGTTTTTT. Its protein is CASSYSFQRAGGELFF.

The chain carries TRBV30 and TRBJ1-4; the match to TRBD1 covers 10 bases. Germline CDR1 reads GTSNPN; CDR2 reads SVGIG (reference sequence). This CDR3 region has 15 residues. V lost 2 bases and J lost 7; bases outside the gene matches: 7. CDR3 nucleotides: TGTGCCTGGAGTCAATCCGGGACAGGGGTTGAAAAACTGTTTTTT. Translation: CAWSQSGTGVEKLFF.

The V and J genes are TRBV5-1 and TRBJ2-4; 7 bases line up with TRBD2. The CDR3 is 19 residues long. V lost 4 bases to trimming and J lost 10 bases; unmatched junction nucleotides: 26. Germline V gene sequence: CDR1 SGHRS, CDR2 YFSETQ. The CDR3 reads CASSREVQAGTGVRRIQYF. DNA for the CDR3: TGCGCCAGCAGCCGTGAAGTACAAGCGGGGACGGGGGTACGGAGGATTCAGTACTTC.

This clone is a singleton in its sample. Written as DNA, the CDR3 is TGTGCCAGTAGTAAAAATAGGGAGCTAGCGGGAGTCTTCCATGAGCAGTTCTTC. It translates to CASSKNRELAGVFHEQFF. The chain has TRBV19 and TRBJ2-1, with 10 bases that match TRBD2. Germline V lookup: CDR1 LNHDA, CDR2 SQIVND (reference sequence). CDR3 length equals 18 residues. Losses at the gene ends were 4 bases for V and 8 bases for J; bases not matched to a gene: 17.

This clone showed up just once. The V call is TRBV28, the J call TRBJ2-7; possible D gene TRBD2, 7 bases. There are 15 residues in the CDR3. Trimming pared 9 bases from V and 1 base from J, leaving 19 bases between. CDR1 and CDR2 (germline): MDHEN, SYDVKM. CDR3 sequence: CASDRGGAESYEQYF. The CDR3, as DNA: TGTGCCAGTGACCGAGGGGGGGCAGAGTCCTACGAGCAGTACTTC.

The chain carries TRBV9 and TRBJ2-7; TRBD2 is a possible D gene (6 bases). This CDR3 is 16 amino acids long. V lost 0 bases and J lost 2, with 15 bases in between. Per the germline V gene, CDR1 is SGDLS and CDR2 is YYNGEE. The CDR3, as DNA: TGTGCCAGCAGCGTAGGGGACTCGGGTAAAACCTACGAGCAGTACTTC. It encodes CASSVGDSGKTYEQYF.

This clone was detected only once. CDR3 in amino acids: CASSVAPGGTQYF. The CDR3 bases are TGTGCCAGCAGCGTAGCTCCGGGGGGGACCCAGTACTTC. The V call is TRBV9, the J call TRBJ2-5, with TRBD2 identical over 7 bases. Per germline, CDR1 SGDLS and CDR2 YYNGEE. With V trimmed by 0 bases and J by 7 bases, 3 bases remained unmatched. The CDR3 contains 13 residues.

The chain links TRBV15 to TRBJ1-2, with D perhaps TRBD1 (5 bases). The CDR3 extends over 14 amino acids. V lost 0 bases and J 5 bases, leaving 10 bases between the germline ends. Germline V gives CDR1 LNHNV, CDR2 YYDKDF (reference sequence). The CDR3 nucleotides read TGTGCCACCAGCAGAGATCGACAGAGTTATGGCTACACCTTC. This encodes CATSRDRQSYGYTF.

The rearrangement links TRBV5-4 to TRBJ1-6, with 7 nucleotides matching TRBD1. The CDR3 runs 15 residues. CDR1 is SGHNT and CDR2 is YYREEE in the germline V gene (reference sequence). Germline trimming cut 3 bases from V and 8 bases from J; bases unmatched to any gene: 8. The DNA of the CDR3 is TGTGCCAGCAGCTCTGACGAGGGGGCCCATTCACCCCTCCACTTT. It is translated as CASSSDEGAHSPLHF.

This rearrangement joins TRBV2 to TRBJ1-1; TRBD1 matches at 7 bases. There are 12 residues in the CDR3. Trimming cost V 1 base and J 10 bases; bases outside gene matches: 3. Germline V gene data show CDR1 as SNHLY and CDR2 as FYNNEI. The CDR3: CASSEESGGAFF. In nucleotides, the CDR3 is TGTGCCAGCAGTGAAGAGTCAGGGGGAGCTTTCTTT.